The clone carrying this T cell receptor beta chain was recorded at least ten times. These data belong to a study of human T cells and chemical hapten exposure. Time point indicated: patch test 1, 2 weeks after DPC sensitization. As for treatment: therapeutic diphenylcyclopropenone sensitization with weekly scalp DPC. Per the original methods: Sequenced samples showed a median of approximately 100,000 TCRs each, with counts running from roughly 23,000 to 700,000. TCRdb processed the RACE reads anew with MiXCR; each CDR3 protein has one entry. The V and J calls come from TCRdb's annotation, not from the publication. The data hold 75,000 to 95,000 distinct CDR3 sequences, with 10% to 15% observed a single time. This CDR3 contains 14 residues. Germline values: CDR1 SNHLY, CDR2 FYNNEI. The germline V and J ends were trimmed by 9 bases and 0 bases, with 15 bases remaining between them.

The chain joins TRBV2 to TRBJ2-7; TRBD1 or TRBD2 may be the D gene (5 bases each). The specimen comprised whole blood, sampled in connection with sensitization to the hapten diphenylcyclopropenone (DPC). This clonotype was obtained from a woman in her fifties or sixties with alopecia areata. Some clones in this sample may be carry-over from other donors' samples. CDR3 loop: CASAMRGTSYEQYF. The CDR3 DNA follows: TGTGCCAGTGCCATGAGGGGTACCTCCTACGAGCAGTACTTC.